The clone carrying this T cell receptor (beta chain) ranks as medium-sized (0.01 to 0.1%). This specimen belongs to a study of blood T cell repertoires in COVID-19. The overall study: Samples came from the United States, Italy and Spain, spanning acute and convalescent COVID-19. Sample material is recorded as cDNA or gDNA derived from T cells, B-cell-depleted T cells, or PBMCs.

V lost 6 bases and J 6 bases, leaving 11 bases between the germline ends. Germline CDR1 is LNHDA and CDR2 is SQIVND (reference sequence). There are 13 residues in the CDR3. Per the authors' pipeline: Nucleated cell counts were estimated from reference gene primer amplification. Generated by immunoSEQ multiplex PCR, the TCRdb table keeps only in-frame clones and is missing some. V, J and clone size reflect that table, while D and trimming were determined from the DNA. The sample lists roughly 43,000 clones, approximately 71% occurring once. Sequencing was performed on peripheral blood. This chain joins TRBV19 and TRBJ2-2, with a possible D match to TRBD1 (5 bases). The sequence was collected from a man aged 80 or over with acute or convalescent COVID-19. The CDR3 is CASSPKGAGELFF. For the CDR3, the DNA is TGTGCCAGTAGCCCGAAAGGGGCCGGGGAGCTGTTTTTT.